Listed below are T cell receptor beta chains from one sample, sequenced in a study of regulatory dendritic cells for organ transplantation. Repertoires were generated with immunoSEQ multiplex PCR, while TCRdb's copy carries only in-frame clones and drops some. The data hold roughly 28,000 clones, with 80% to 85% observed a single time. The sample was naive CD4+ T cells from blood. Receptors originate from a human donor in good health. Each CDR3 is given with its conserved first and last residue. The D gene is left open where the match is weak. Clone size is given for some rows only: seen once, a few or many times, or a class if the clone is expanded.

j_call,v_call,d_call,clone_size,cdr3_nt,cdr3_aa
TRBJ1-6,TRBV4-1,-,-,TGCGCCAGCAGCCCAGGGCCCGGCGCATCACCCCTCCACTTT,CASSPGPGASPLHF
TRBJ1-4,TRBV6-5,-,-,TGTGCCAGCAGCCGTAGGGGGTTGACTAATGAAAAACTGTTTTTT,CASSRRGLTNEKLFF
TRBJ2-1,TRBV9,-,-,TGTGCCAGCAGCAGGGGGAGCTCCTACAATGAGCAGTTCTTC,CASSRGSSYNEQFF
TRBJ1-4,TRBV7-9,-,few,TGTGCCAGCAGCTTCGACAGGAACGGAGCTGAAAAACTGTTTTTT,CASSFDRNGAEKLFF
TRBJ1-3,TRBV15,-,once,TGTGCCACCAGCAGAGGTCCGGGAAGCTCTGGAAACACCATATATTTT,CATSRGPGSSGNTIYF
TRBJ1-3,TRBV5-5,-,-,TGTGCCAGCAGTTACTACTCTGGAAACACCATATATTTT,CASSYYSGNTIYF
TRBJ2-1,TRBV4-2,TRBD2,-,TGTGCCAGCAGCCAAGATGGGGGAGCGGGGGGGCGGAATGAGCAGTTCTTC,CASSQDGGAGGRNEQFF
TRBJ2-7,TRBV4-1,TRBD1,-,TGCGCCAGCAGCCAAGAGGACAGGCCCCAGCAGTACTTC,CASSQEDRPQQYF
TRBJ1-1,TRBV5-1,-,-,TGCGCCAGCAGCCCGTGGGGGCTGAACACTGAAGCTTTCTTT,CASSPWGLNTEAFF
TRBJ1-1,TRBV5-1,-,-,TGCGCCAGCAGCTTCGACAGCCACACTGAAGCTTTCTTT,CASSFDSHTEAFF
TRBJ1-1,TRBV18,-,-,TGTGCCAGCTCCCTAGGAATGGAGGGAAGGGGCTCTGAAGCTTTCTTT,CASSLGMEGRGSEAFF
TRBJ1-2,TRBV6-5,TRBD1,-,TGTGCCAGCACCACCGGACAGGGAAGCTATGGCTACACCTTC,CASTTGQGSYGYTF
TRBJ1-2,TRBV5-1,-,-,TGCGCCATCCTGTTCGACAGCCTCTATGGCTACACCTTC,CAILFDSLYGYTF
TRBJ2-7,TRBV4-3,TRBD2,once,TGCGCCAGCAGCCAAGATCTCGCGGGGGGCTACGAGCAGTACTTC,CASSQDLAGGYEQYF
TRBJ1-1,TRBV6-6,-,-,TGTGCCAGCAGTGCAAACAGAAACACTGAAGCTTTCTTT,CASSANRNTEAFF
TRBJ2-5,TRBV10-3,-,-,TGTGCCATCAGTGATGACAGGCAAGAGACCCAGTACTTC,CAISDDRQETQYF
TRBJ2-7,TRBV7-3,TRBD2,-,TGTGCCAGCAGCTTATGGCGGGGGGACGAGCAGTACTTC,CASSLWRGDEQYF
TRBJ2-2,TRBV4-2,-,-,TGTGCCAGCAGCCAAGGTACAGCGGCTAACACCGGGAAGCTGTTTTTT,CASSQGTAANTGKLFF
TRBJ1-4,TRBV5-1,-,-,TGCGCCAGCAGCTTGTCGATTCCCCGGGACACCGATAATGAAAAACTGTTTTTT,CASSLSIPRDTDNEKLFF
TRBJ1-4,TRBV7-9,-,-,TGTGCCAGCAGCAGCAGGGCAACTAATGAAAAACTGTTTTTT,CASSSRATNEKLFF
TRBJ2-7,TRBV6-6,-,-,TGTGCCAGCACCTACGGGGGCGAGCAGTACTTC,CASTYGGEQYF
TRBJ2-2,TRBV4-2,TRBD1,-,TGTGCCAGCAGCCAGGGCACAGGGGCGAACACCGGGGAGCTGTTTTTT,CASSQGTGANTGELFF
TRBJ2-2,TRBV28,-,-,TGTGCCAGCCTAGGGGGGGGGCAGACCGGGGAGCTGTTTTTT,CASLGGGQTGELFF
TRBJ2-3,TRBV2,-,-,TGTGCCAGCACTCCCCCCCTAGGGGGTACGCAGTATTTT,CASTPPLGGTQYF
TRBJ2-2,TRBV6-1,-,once,TGTGCCAGCAGATTACACGACACCGGGGAGCTGTTTTTT,CASRLHDTGELFF
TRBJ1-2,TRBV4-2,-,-,TGTGCCAGCAGCCAAGTCGAAGACCCCGGACTATACTATGGCTACACCTTC,CASSQVEDPGLYYGYTF
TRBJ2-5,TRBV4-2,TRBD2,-,TGTGCCAGCAGCCTAACTAGCGGGGGGTCAGGAGAGGCCCAGTACTTC,CASSLTSGGSGEAQYF
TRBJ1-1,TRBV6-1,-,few,TGTGCCAGCAGGGGACTGTCCAGATTCGTCTTT,CASRGLSRFVF
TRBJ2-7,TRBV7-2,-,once,TGTGCCAGCAGCTTAGATAGGGGGAAGCAGTACTTC,CASSLDRGKQYF
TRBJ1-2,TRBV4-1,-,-,TGCGCCAGCAGCCAAGATCGGTGGGCAGCGGCGCATGGCTACACCTTC,CASSQDRWAAAHGYTF
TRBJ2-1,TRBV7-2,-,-,TGTGCCAGCAGCCACGGGGGCTCCTACAATGAGCAGTTCTTC,CASSHGGSYNEQFF